The sequence of this T cell receptor (beta chain) was determined in a study of untreated major depressive disorder. Study results and limitations: The small study sample limits how generally findings apply. Depressed patients' CD4+ T cells carried increased TRBV05-01 (Vbeta 5.1) usage versus control CD4+ T cells. Sequencing showed nonsignificant TRBV25-01 and TRBV02-01 differences matching flow cytometry.

Measured with immunoSEQ multiplex PCR; TCRdb has only the in-frame clones, and not every one. The sample yields some 13,000 clones, about 89% seen once. Depression in patients ranged from moderate to severe. The CDR3 sequence is 11 residues long. V was pared by 7 bases and J by 8 bases, with 14 bases between. CDR1 is SQVTM, CDR2 ANQGSEA, per germline. This clone was observed a few times. What it recognizes is unknown. The source material was CD4+ T cells from PBMCs. The rearrangement joins TRBV29-1 to TRBJ1-2; D not resolved. This clonotype was obtained from a woman in her 30s with major depressive disorder. The CDR3 loop reads CSGVGIYGYTF. The CDR3 region has the DNA TGCAGCGGGGTAGGGATCTACGGCTACACCTTC.